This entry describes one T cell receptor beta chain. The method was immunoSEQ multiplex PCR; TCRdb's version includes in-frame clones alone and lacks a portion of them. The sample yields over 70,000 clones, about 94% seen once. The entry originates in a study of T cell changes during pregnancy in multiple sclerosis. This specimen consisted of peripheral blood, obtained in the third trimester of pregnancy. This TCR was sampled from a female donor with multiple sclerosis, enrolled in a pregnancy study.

In DNA form, the CDR3 reads TGTGCCAGCAGTTACGACACAAAGGGGGCGGGTGAGCAGTTCTTC. Encoded protein: CASSYDTKGAGEQFF. The chain joins TRBV6-6 to TRBJ2-1; the match to TRBD1 covers 7 bases. V shed 2 bases and J 9 bases; nucleotides not matched to a gene: 10. The CDR3 totals 15 residues. Germline CDR1 reads MNHNY; CDR2 reads SVGAGI (reference sequence).